This T cell receptor beta chain came from a study of cytomegalovirus exposure and HLA in healthy donors. Germline CDR1 is MNHNS and CDR2 is SASEGT. After removal of 4 bases from V and 5 bases from J, the junction contained 5 bases not matched to a gene. The length of the CDR3 is 14 residues. On this clone itself: Its target is unknown.

Amplification used 60 Vbeta primers and 13 Jbeta primers. Generated by immunoSEQ multiplex PCR, the TCRdb table keeps only in-frame clones and is missing some. The sample contains some 130,000 clones, approximately 61% of which appear only once. General observations from the study: TCR beta chain V- and J-gene trimming was linked, in a later analysis, to a missense variant in DCLRE1C. The analysis excluded some indistinguishable V segments, including TRBV6-2 and TRBV6-3.

These donors, healthy bone marrow donors, were studied. The TCR comes from a man aged 25 to 40 in good health and CMV-seropositive. The sample comprised PBMCs. The rearrangement links TRBV6-1 to TRBJ2-1, with 7 bases fitting TRBD2. The CDR3 is CASSAGTTNNEQFF. CDR3 nucleotides: TGTGCCAGCAGTGCCGGGACTACCAACAATGAGCAGTTCTTC.